This record covers a single TCR beta chain. As originally analysed: Reference gene primer amplification gave estimated nucleated cell counts. Using immunoSEQ multiplex PCR, the repertoire was profiled, and TCRdb retains in-frame clones only, with some absent. V, J and clone size derive from that table, while D and trimming were established from the DNA sequence. The sample lists some 210,000 clones, approximately 90% occurring once. This sample was taken from a study of blood T cell repertoires in COVID-19. The trim removed 5 bases at V and 7 bases at J, leaving 8 bases unmatched. This CDR3 is built from 16 residues. Germline CDR1 reads MDHEN; CDR2 reads SYDVKM.

The chain joins TRBV28 to TRBJ2-2; 12 bases map to TRBD1. The sequencing sample was made of peripheral blood. The receptor was derived from a woman aged 40 to 49 who had recovered from COVID-19. The CDR3 DNA sequence: TGTGCCAGCAGTACCGGGACAGGGGGCCTGGGCGGGGAGCTGTTTTTT. Translation: CASSTGTGGLGGELFF.